The subject of this entry is one T cell receptor beta chain. Its antigen is undetermined. This may come from a read error, since a much larger clone is one base off. TCRbeta libraries were built with three rounds of nested PCR, modified from ARM-PCR. MiXCR was run by TCRdb on the multiplex PCR reads, yielding one entry per CDR3 protein. The sample yields approximately 120,000 distinct CDR3 sequences, about 66% seen once. This sample's RNA came from whole unsorted tissue. The data were obtained in a study of tumor and adjacent non-tumor tissue in lung cancer. About the study: Stage I to III disease affected roughly ten men and about 5 women aged roughly 30 to 76. About 4.17 million productive TCRbeta reads were obtained per sample on average.

V lost 4 bases, J lost 4 bases, and 8 bases lay in between. CDR1 and CDR2 (germline): MNHNY, SVGAGI (reference sequence). The CDR3 has 12 amino acids. Study-level findings and limits: Compared with tumor, normal lung showed significantly lower TCR diversity. Shorter survival was associated with higher TCR diversity in tumors.

The sequence was obtained from a man aged 30-40 years with non-small cell lung cancer. The chain carries TRBV6-6 and TRBJ2-7; no clear D. Sequenced input: lung tumor tissue. Here the CDR3 reads CASSSTSYEQYF. The CDR3 DNA sequence: TGTGCCAGCAGTTCGACCTCGTACGAGCAGTACTTC.